This T cell receptor beta chain was observed in a study of cytomegalovirus exposure and HLA in healthy donors. The study's findings and limits: Reported performance of the classifier showed diagnosis of cytomegalovirus status with high specificity and sensitivity. TCR beta chain V- and J-gene trimming was linked, in a later analysis, to a missense variant in DCLRE1C. In a later analysis, DRB1 alleles had the most associated TCRs; HLA-C alleles the fewest.

As regards this clone: Its specificity is unknown.

PCR was performed using 60 Vbeta and 13 Jbeta primers. Sequencing was performed with immunoSEQ multiplex PCR; in TCRdb, only in-frame clones are kept and a portion is missing. The sample lists approximately 100,000 clones, over 75% occurring once. The TCR originated in a man younger than 35 in good health and CMV-seronegative. The sample comprised PBMCs.

CDR3: CASSPPSKIQGNEQFF. DNA of the CDR3: TGTGCCAGCAGTCCGCCGTCGAAGATTCAGGGCAATGAGCAGTTCTTC. This chain joins TRBV5-6 and TRBJ2-1; tentatively, D is TRBD1 (5 bases). CDR1 and CDR2 (germline): SGHDT, YYEEEE. V lost 5 bases to trimming and J lost 6 bases, with 21 bases between them. The CDR3 has 16 residues.